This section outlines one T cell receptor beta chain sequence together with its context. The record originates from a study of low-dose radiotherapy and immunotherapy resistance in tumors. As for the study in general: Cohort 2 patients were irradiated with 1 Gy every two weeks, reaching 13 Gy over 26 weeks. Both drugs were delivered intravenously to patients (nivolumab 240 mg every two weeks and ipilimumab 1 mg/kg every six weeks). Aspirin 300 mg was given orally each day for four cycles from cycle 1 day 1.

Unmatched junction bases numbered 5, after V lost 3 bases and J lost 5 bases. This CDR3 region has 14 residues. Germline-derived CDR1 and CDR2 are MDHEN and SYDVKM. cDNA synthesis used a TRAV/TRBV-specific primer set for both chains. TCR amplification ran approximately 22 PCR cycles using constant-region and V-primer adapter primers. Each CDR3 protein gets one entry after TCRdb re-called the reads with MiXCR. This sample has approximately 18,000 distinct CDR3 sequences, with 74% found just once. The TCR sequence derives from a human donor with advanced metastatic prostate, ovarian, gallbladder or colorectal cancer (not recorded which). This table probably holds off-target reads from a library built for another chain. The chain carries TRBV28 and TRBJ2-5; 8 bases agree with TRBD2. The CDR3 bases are TGTGCCAGCAGTTTTAGCGGGATAGGGGAGACCCAGTACTTC. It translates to CASSFSGIGETQYF.